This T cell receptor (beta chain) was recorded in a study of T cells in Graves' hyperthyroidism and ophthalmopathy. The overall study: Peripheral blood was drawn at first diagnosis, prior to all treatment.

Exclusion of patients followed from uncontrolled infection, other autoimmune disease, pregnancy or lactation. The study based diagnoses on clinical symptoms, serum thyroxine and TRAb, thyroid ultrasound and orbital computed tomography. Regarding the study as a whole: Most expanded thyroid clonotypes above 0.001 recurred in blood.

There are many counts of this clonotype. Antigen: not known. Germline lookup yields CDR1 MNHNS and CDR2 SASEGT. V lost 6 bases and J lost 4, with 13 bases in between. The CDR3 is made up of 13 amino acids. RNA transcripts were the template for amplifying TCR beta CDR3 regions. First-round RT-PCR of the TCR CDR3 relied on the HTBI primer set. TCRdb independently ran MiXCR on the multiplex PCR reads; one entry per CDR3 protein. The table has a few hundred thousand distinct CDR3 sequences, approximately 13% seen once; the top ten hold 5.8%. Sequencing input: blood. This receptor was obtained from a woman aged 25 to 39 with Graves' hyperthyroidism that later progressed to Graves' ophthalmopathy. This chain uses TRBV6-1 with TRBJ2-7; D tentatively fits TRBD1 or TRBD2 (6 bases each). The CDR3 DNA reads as TGTGCCAGCAGACATCGGGGGCAATACGAGCAGTACTTC. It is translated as CASRHRGQYEQYF.